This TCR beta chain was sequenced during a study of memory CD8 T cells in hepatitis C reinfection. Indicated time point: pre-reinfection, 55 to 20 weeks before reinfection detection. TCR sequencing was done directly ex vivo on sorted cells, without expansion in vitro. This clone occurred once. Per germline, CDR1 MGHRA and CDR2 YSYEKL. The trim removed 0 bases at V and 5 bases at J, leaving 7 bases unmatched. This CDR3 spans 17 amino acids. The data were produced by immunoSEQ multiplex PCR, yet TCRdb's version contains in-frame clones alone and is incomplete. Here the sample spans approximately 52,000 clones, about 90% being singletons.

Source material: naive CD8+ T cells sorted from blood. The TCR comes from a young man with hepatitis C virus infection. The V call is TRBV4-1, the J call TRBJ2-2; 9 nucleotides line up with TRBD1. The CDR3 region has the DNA TGCGCCAGCAGCCAAGATCTGGGGACAGGGACGACCGGGGAGCTGTTTTTT. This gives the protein CASSQDLGTGTTGELFF.